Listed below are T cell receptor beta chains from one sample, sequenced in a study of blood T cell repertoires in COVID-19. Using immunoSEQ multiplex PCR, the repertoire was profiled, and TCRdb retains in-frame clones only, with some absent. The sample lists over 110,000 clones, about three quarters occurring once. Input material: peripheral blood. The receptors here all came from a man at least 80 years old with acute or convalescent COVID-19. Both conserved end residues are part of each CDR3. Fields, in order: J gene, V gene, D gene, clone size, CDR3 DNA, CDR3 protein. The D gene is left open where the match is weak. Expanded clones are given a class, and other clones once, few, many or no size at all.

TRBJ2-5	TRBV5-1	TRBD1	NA	TGCGCCAGCAGCGAACAGGGGGGAGAGACCCAGTACTTC	CASSEQGGETQYF
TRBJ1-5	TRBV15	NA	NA	TGTGCCACCAGCAGGGGGGGGGATGGCAATCAGCCCCAGCATTTT	CATSRGGDGNQPQHF
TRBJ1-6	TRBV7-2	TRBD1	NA	TGTGCCAGCAGCTTGGGACAGGGGGACCGATCACCCCTCCACTTT	CASSLGQGDRSPLHF
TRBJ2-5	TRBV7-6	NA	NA	TGTGCCAGCAGCCCCCAGGCGTACCAAGAGACCCAGTACTTC	CASSPQAYQETQYF
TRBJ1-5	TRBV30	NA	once	TGTGCCTGGAGTGTCCGGGAAAATCAGCCCCAGCATTTT	CAWSVRENQPQHF
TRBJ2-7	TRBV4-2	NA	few	TGTGCCAGCAGCCTCCAACAGGATCGAAGGTACGAGCAGTACTTC	CASSLQQDRRYEQYF
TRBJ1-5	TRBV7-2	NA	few	TGTGCCAGCAGCACGAGAGGCAATCAGCCCCAGCATTTT	CASSTRGNQPQHF
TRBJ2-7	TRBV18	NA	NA	TGTGCCAGCTCACAATCGACAGCATCCTACGAGCAGTACTTC	CASSQSTASYEQYF
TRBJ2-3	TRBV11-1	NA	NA	TGTGCCAGCAGCTTAAAAGGGGCCGGCACAGATACGCAGTATTTT	CASSLKGAGTDTQYF
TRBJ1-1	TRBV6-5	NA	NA	TGTGCCAGCAGCAGATCAGGCAACACTGAAGCTTTCTTT	CASSRSGNTEAFF
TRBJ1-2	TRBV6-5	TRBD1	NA	TGTGCCAGCAGTTACTCGGACAGGGCTTATGGCTACACCTTC	CASSYSDRAYGYTF
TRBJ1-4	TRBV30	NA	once	TGTGCCTACCTCAGTAATGAAAAACTGTTTTTT	CAYLSNEKLFF
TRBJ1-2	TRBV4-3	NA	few	TGCGCCAGCAGCCAAGATTTGGGGTCAAGGGGGATTGGCTACACCTTC	CASSQDLGSRGIGYTF
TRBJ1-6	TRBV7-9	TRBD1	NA	TGTGCCAGCAGCTTAGCACCGGGACAGGGCGGATCACCCCTCCACTTT	CASSLAPGQGGSPLHF
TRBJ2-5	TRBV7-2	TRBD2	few	TGTGCCAGCAGCTACCCCTCAGCGGGGACAGAGACCCAGTACTTC	CASSYPSAGTETQYF
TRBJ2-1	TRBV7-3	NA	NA	TGTGCCAGCAGCTTAGTAACAGGGTACAATGAGCAGTTCTTC	CASSLVTGYNEQFF
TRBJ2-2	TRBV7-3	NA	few	TGTGCCAGCAGCTTAGCGGGCCGGGGCACCGGGGAGCTGTTTTTT	CASSLAGRGTGELFF
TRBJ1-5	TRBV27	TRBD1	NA	TGTGCCAGTTGCATAGGCGGACAGGGCAATCAGCCCCAGCATTTT	CASCIGGQGNQPQHF
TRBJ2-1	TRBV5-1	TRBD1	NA	TGCGCCAGCAGCCCGGGACAGGGGGCTATCTCCTACAATGAGCAGTTCTTC	CASSPGQGAISYNEQFF
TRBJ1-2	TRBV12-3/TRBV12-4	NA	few	TGTGCCAGCAGTTTAAAAGGGGGGGTTGGCTACACCTTC	CASSLKGGVGYTF
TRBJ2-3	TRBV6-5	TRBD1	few	TGTGCCAGCAGTTACTCCGGGACAGCAACAGATACGCAGTATTTT	CASSYSGTATDTQYF
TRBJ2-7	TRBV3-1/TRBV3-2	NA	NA	TGTGCCAGCAGCCAAAGGGGAGGTAACGAGCAGTACTTC	CASSQRGGNEQYF
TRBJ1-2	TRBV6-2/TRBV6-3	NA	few	TGTGCCAGCAGTTACAGCCCCACCTCGGTAGGGGTACTATTTGGCTACACCTTC	CASSYSPTSVGVLFGYTF
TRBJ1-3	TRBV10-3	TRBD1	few	TGTGCCATCACCGATGACAGGGGGGGAAACACCATATATTTT	CAITDDRGGNTIYF
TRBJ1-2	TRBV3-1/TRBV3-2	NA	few	TGTGCCAGCAGCCACCTCTACGGCTACACCTTC	CASSHLYGYTF
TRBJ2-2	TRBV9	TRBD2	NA	TGTGCCAGCAGCGTAGATCCGGGGGGGCTCAGCGGGGAGCTGTTTTTT	CASSVDPGGLSGELFF
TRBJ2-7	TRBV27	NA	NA	TGTGCCAGCAGTTCGACAGAGACCAACTACGAGCAGTACTTC	CASSSTETNYEQYF
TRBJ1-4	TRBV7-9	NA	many	TGTGCCAGCAGCACGAGACAGCCGCTTGCAACTAATGAAAAACTGTTTTTT	CASSTRQPLATNEKLFF
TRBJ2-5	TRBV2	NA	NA	TGTGCCACATCCGGGTCCCTCCCGGGGGAGACCCAGTACTTC	CATSGSLPGETQYF
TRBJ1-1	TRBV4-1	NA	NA	TGCGCCAGCAGCCAAGTGGTCGGGCGGGAGAACACTGAAGCTTTCTTT	CASSQVVGRENTEAFF
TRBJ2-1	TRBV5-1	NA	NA	TGCGCCAGCAGCTTGTCAAGCGGTGGCAATGAGCAGTTCTTC	CASSLSSGGNEQFF
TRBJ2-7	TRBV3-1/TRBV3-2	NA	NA	TGTGCCAGCAGCTATAGGACAGTAGCCTACGAGCAGTACTTC	CASSYRTVAYEQYF
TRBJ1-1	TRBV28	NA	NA	TGTGCCAGCAGTCCTATTGCATCTCCGGGTACTGAAGCTTTCTTT	CASSPIASPGTEAFF
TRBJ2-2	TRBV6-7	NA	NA	TGTGCCAGCAGTAACCCAGGGGCCGGGGAGCTGTTTTTT	CASSNPGAGELFF
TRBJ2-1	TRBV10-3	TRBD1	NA	TGTGCCATCAGTGAGTTTGGGACAGCGGATGAGCAGTTCTTC	CAISEFGTADEQFF
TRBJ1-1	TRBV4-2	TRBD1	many	TGTGCCAGCAGCCAAGCCGCAGGGGGCGAAGGTACTGAAGCTTTCTTT	CASSQAAGGEGTEAFF
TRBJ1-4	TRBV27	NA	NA	TGTGCCAGCAGCCGCATACCAGGGATCGTTGAAAAACTGTTTTTT	CASSRIPGIVEKLFF
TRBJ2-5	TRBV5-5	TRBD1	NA	TGTGCCAGCAGTGACAGGGACCAAGAGACCCAGTACTTC	CASSDRDQETQYF
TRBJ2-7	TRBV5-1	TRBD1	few	TGCGCCAGCAGCTTGGTGACAGGGAGTGCGACCTACGAGCAGTACTTC	CASSLVTGSATYEQYF
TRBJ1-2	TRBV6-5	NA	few	TGTGCCAGCATGACTCCGGGACAAACCTTCTATGGCTACACCTTC	CASMTPGQTFYGYTF
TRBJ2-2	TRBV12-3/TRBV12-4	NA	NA	TGTGCCAGCAGTTCAAACCAGATCGGGGAGCTGTTTTTT	CASSSNQIGELFF
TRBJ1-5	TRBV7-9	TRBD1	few	TGTGCCAGCAGTTCGACAGGGGGCACACGACAGCCCCAGCATTTT	CASSSTGGTRQPQHF
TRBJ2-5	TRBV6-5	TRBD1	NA	TGTGCCAGCCGGGACAGGGGGATACGAGAGACCCAGTACTTC	CASRDRGIRETQYF
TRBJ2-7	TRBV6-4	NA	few	TGTGCCAGCAGTGACTCCGCAGGGGCTAGGCCCTACGAGCAGTACTTC	CASSDSAGARPYEQYF
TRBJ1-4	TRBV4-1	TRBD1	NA	TGCGCCAGCAGCCAACGAGACAGGGAGAATGAAAAACTGTTTTTT	CASSQRDRENEKLFF
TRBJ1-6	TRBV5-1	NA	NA	TGCGCCAGCTTCGGCGGGGGGGCTGGATCACCCCTCCACTTT	CASFGGGAGSPLHF
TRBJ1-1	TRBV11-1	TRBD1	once	TGTGCCAGCAGCCCTCTGGACAGGGCCACTGAAGCTTTCTTT	CASSPLDRATEAFF
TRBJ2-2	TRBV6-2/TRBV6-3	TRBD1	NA	TGTGCCAGCAGTCTACAGGGGACCGGGGAGCTGTTTTTT	CASSLQGTGELFF
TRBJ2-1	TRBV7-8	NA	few	TGTGCCAGCAGCTTCCAGGGTAGAGCTTCGGGTGAGCAGTTCTTC	CASSFQGRASGEQFF
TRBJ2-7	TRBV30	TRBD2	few	TGTGCCTTCGTTAAAATTTTCGGGGGGGCCTACGAGCAGTACTTC	CAFVKIFGGAYEQYF
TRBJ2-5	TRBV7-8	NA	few	TGTGCCAGCAGCCAAGTCCTAGCGCTGGAGACCCAGTACTTC	CASSQVLALETQYF
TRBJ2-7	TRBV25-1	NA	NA	TGTGCCAGCAGCCGGGGGAACTACGAGCAGTACTTC	CASSRGNYEQYF
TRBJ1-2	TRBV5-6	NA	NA	TGTGCCAGCAGCCGGGCGGCAGGGAATGGCTACACCTTC	CASSRAAGNGYTF